A selection of T cell receptor beta chains follows, all from one sample in a study of blood T cell repertoires in COVID-19. Method: immunoSEQ multiplex PCR; TCRdb's copy keeps in-frame clones and lacks some. The data hold about 190,000 clones, with over 80% observed a single time. The specimen was peripheral blood. The origin of the receptors is an older woman with COVID-19, enrolled during active disease. The CDR3 runs from the conserved cysteine through the conserved F or W. Fields, in order: J gene, V gene, D gene, clone size, CDR3 DNA, CDR3 protein. A D gene is named only where the DNA matches it firmly. Clone sizes are given selectively: once, few, many, or a class where the clone is expanded.

J: TRBJ1-1
V: TRBV6-4
D: -
size: -
DNA: TGTGCCAGCAGACTCCCCGGGCGGGGATTTGCTGAAGCTTTCTTT
CDR3: CASRLPGRGFAEAFF

J: TRBJ1-6
V: TRBV29-1
D: -
size: -
DNA: TGCAGCGTTGGGGGGGGGCGATCCTATAATTCACCCCTCCACTTT
CDR3: CSVGGGRSYNSPLHF

J: TRBJ1-6
V: TRBV5-6
D: -
size: -
DNA: TGTGCCAGCAGCCTTCCTGTCCCCTCACCCCTCCACTTT
CDR3: CASSLPVPSPLHF

J: TRBJ2-2
V: TRBV7-3
D: -
size: -
DNA: TGTGCCAGCAGCCCGGTGACAAATCGGCACACCGGGGAGCTGTTTTTT
CDR3: CASSPVTNRHTGELFF

J: TRBJ1-6
V: TRBV11-1
D: TRBD1
size: once
DNA: TGTGCCAGCAGCAAGGGACAGGGAGGTGGGTCACCCCTCCACTTT
CDR3: CASSKGQGGGSPLHF

J: TRBJ2-5
V: TRBV18
D: TRBD2
size: -
DNA: TGTGCCAGCTCACACCGTACTAGCGGGGAAGAGACCCAGTACTTC
CDR3: CASSHRTSGEETQYF

J: TRBJ1-6
V: TRBV5-6
D: -
size: -
DNA: TGTGCCAGCAGCGCTGACAGATATAATTCACCCCTCCACTTT
CDR3: CASSADRYNSPLHF

J: TRBJ2-3
V: TRBV5-4
D: TRBD1
size: many
DNA: TGTGCCAGCAGCTTGGACAGGGGCCCAGATACGCAGTATTTT
CDR3: CASSLDRGPDTQYF

J: TRBJ2-1
V: TRBV6-4
D: -
size: -
DNA: TGTGCCAGCAGTCTCGGCACAGGGTTGGCCTACAATGAGCAGTTCTTC
CDR3: CASSLGTGLAYNEQFF

J: TRBJ2-3
V: TRBV23-1
D: -
size: -
DNA: TGCGCCAGCAGTCTTTCTCACTCTAGCACAGATACGCAGTATTTT
CDR3: CASSLSHSSTDTQYF

J: TRBJ2-1
V: TRBV5-8
D: TRBD2
size: -
DNA: TGTGCCAGCAGCTTAGCCCAATTAGCGGGAGGAAGGGGGAATGAGCAGTTCTTC
CDR3: CASSLAQLAGGRGNEQFF

J: TRBJ2-1
V: TRBV6-6
D: -
size: -
DNA: TGTGCCAGCAGTACTAGTGGTTTGAGCTATGAGCAGTTCTTC
CDR3: CASSTSGLSYEQFF

J: TRBJ2-2
V: TRBV9
D: -
size: few
DNA: TGTGCCAGCAGCGAGAGGGGGATCCGAAACACCGGGGAGCTGTTTTTT
CDR3: CASSERGIRNTGELFF

J: TRBJ2-1
V: TRBV30
D: TRBD2
size: -
DNA: TGTGCCTGGAGGGCAGCGGGAGTAGGTGAGCAGTTCTTC
CDR3: CAWRAAGVGEQFF

J: TRBJ2-5
V: TRBV20-1
D: -
size: -
DNA: TGCAGTGCTAGAATCGGGGAGACCCAGTACTTC
CDR3: CSARIGETQYF

J: TRBJ1-2
V: TRBV12-3/TRBV12-4
D: TRBD1
size: -
DNA: TGTGCCAGCAGTCAACAGGGGAACTATGGCTACACCTTC
CDR3: CASSQQGNYGYTF

J: TRBJ2-7
V: TRBV28
D: TRBD1
size: -
DNA: TGTGCCAGCAGTCGACAGGGCAGCTCCTACGAGCAGTACTTC
CDR3: CASSRQGSSYEQYF

J: TRBJ2-1
V: TRBV9
D: TRBD2
size: -
DNA: TGTGCCAGCAGCGGGCCAGGCGGGAGTGCCGGGAATGAGCAGTTCTTC
CDR3: CASSGPGGSAGNEQFF

J: TRBJ2-1
V: TRBV4-2
D: -
size: -
DNA: TGTGCCAGCAGCCAAGAAGGGAGATGGGATGAGCAGTTCTTC
CDR3: CASSQEGRWDEQFF